These 9 T cell receptor beta chains share one sample of origin, sequenced in a study of shared clonotypes between healthy human individuals. Measured with immunoSEQ multiplex PCR; TCRdb has only the in-frame clones, and not every one. The data hold some 2.1 million clones, with 85% to 95% observed a single time. The sample comprised naive CD4+ T cells sorted from blood. Stated subset: CD45RA+ positively selected. Source of these receptors: a man younger than 35 in good health.

Comment on this clone: Distinct nucleotide sequences in the sample also encode this CDR3. The chain combines TRBV5-1 with TRBJ2-1, with 7 bases that match TRBD2. Germline lookup yields CDR1 SGHRS and CDR2 YFSETQ. The CDR3 is made up of 15 amino acids. With 4 bases clipped from V and 0 bases from J, the junction kept 4 bases outside the gene matches. The CDR3 coding sequence is TGCGCCAGCAGCCTCGGGGGGAACTCCTACAATGAGCAGTTCTTC. This gives the protein CASSLGGNSYNEQFF.

The V gene is TRBV5-4, the J gene TRBJ2-7; D possibly corresponds to TRBD1 (5 bases). CDR1 is SGHNT, CDR2 YYREEE, per germline (reference sequence). The V end lost 4 bases, the J end lost 3 bases, and 20 bases lay between the germline ends. The CDR3 is 16 residues long. The CDR3 region has the DNA TGTGCCAGCAGCGTCTCTGGGCAGGGTAATTTCTACGAGCAGTACTTC. This encodes CASSVSGQGNFYEQYF.

This rearrangement joins TRBV5-1 to TRBJ2-6, with TRBD1 matching 7 bases. The trim removed 0 bases at V and 3 bases at J, leaving 3 bases unmatched. The CDR3 has 16 residues. Germline V gene lookup returns CDR1 SGHRS and CDR2 YFSETQ. The CDR3 bases are TGCGCCAGCAGCTTGGACAGGGGCTTTGGGGCCAACGTCCTGACTTTC. Its translation: CASSLDRGFGANVLTF.

CDR3 bases: TGTGCCAGCAGTTCAACCCCCAACGGAGGGAAGCTGTTTTTT. This encodes CASSSTPNGGKLFF. The V and J genes are TRBV27 and TRBJ2-2; TRBD2 is a possible D gene (6 bases). Germline CDR1 reads MNHEY; CDR2 reads SMNVEV (reference sequence). V lost 4 bases and J lost 12, with 18 bases in between. The CDR3 contains 14 residues.

The V call is TRBV15, the J call TRBJ2-7, with a possible D match to TRBD2 (5 bases). This CDR3 region has 14 residues. The V end was cut by 0 bases, the J end by 6 bases, with 12 bases between. Germline V gene sequence: CDR1 LNHNV, CDR2 YYDKDF (reference sequence). The CDR3 sequence: CATSRDMTGTEQYF. CDR3 nucleotide sequence: TGTGCCACCAGCAGAGATATGACGGGAACCGAGCAGTACTTC.

The chain couples TRBV7-9 to TRBJ2-3; TRBD2 matches at 7 bases. The germline gives CDR1 SEHNR, CDR2 FQNEAQ (reference sequence). CDR3 length: 12 residues. Unmatched junction bases numbered 4, after V lost 5 bases and J lost 8 bases. CDR3: CASSKGGGTQYF. CDR3 sequence (DNA): TGTGCCAGCAGCAAAGGCGGGGGTACGCAGTATTTT.

CDR3 sequence (DNA): TGTGCCAGCAGTGAGTCAGGGAGCCCCGGAACTGAAGCTTTCTTT. Amino acids: CASSESGSPGTEAFF. The rearrangement joins TRBV6-1 to TRBJ1-1, with a weak D call TRBD1 (5 bases). Germline loops: CDR1 MNHNS, CDR2 SASEGT. The CDR3 has 15 residues. Trimming stripped 3 bases from V and 5 bases from J, with 16 bases between.

The chain links TRBV9 to TRBJ1-6; TRBD1 might be the D (5 bases). CDR3 length equals 13 residues. V dropped 6 bases and J dropped 7 bases, with 11 bases sitting between them. Germline CDR1 reads SGDLS; CDR2 reads YYNGEE. CDR3 amino acids: CASNGGPNSPLHF. Written as DNA, the CDR3 is TGTGCCAGCAATGGGGGTCCCAATTCACCCCTCCACTTT. The variable domain in full, with the rest retrieved from reference TRBV9 and TRBJ1-6, is DSGVTQTPKHLITATGQRVTLRCSPRSGDLSVYWYQQSLDQGLQFLIQYYNGEERAKGNILERFSAQQFPDLHSELNLSSLELGDSALYFCASNGGPNSPLHFGNGTRLTVT.

The chain recombines TRBV5-4 with TRBJ1-4, with D uncertain. The germline gives CDR1 SGHNT, CDR2 YYREEE (reference sequence). V lost 4 bases and J lost 5, with 15 bases in between. There are 15 residues in the CDR3. The CDR3 reads CASSPRADPNEKLFF. The CDR3 coding sequence is TGTGCCAGCAGCCCCCGGGCCGACCCGAATGAAAAACTGTTTTTT.